Sequencing of this T cell receptor beta chain was carried out in a study of technical replicates of blood from a handful of donors. Clones were read by immunoSEQ multiplex PCR, and TCRdb kept only the in-frame ones, dropping some. The sample yields approximately 74,000 clones, nearly 98% seen once. Trimming stripped 8 bases from V and 1 base from J, with 12 bases between. The germline V gene encodes CDR1 MGHDK and CDR2 SYGVNS. The CDR3 length is 13 residues. The sequencing input was T cells isolated from PBMCs. V gene TRBV25-1 combines with J gene TRBJ2-7; possibly TRBD2 for D (6 bases). The clonotype originates from a human donor in good health. CDR3 loop: CASQLAGSYEQYF. The CDR3 bases are TGTGCCAGCCAACTCGCGGGGTCCTACGAGCAGTACTTC.